The 22 T cell receptor beta chains presented below share a single source sample, sequenced in a study of OX40 agonist ivuxolimab in advanced cancers. Measured with immunoSEQ multiplex PCR; TCRdb has only the in-frame clones, and not every one. The sample records 55,000 to 90,000 clones, roughly 80% being singletons. Sequencing used CD4+ or CD8+ T cells sorted from blood, obtained in a trial of the OX40 agonist ivuxolimab. These receptors originate from an adult with an advanced solid tumor such as melanoma, head and neck, liver or kidney cancer.

This clone showed up just once. The chain employs TRBV19 and TRBJ2-2; possibly TRBD1 or TRBD2 for D (5 bases each). Germline assignment: CDR1 LNHDA and CDR2 SQIVND (reference sequence). CDR3 length: 15 residues. The V and J ends lost 5 bases and 2 bases respectively, with 12 bases between them. The CDR3 reads CASSPGTHNTGELFF. The CDR3 nucleotides are TGTGCCAGTAGTCCCGGGACCCACAACACCGGGGAGCTGTTTTTT.

This chain joins TRBV2 and TRBJ2-5, with D unclear. V lost 1 base and J lost 3, with 9 bases in between. From germline, CDR1 is SNHLY and CDR2 FYNNEI. The CDR3 is 14 amino acids. CDR3 bases: TGTGCCAGCAGTGAAGGGGTAGTTAAAGAGACCCAGTACTTC. It encodes CASSEGVVKETQYF.

Turning to this clone: The sample has other DNA sequences that encode this CDR3 too. This chain uses TRBV18 with TRBJ1-1, with D hard to call. V was shortened by 4 bases and J by 0 bases, with 9 bases between the two germline ends. Germline V gives CDR1 KGHSH, CDR2 LQKENI. This CDR3 is built from 14 residues. The CDR3 loop is CASSLGQMNTEAFF. CDR3 nucleotide sequence: TGTGCCAGCTCACTGGGCCAGATGAACACTGAAGCTTTCTTT.

The CDR3 nucleotides read TGTGCCAGTAGTATCGACAGGGGGCTGGTCGTTGAGCAGTTCTTC. Protein: CASSIDRGLVVEQFF. The chain has TRBV19 and TRBJ2-1, with TRBD1 matching 10 bases. This CDR3 is built from 15 residues. Germline CDR1 and CDR2: LNHDA and SQIVND (reference sequence). The V segment lost 3 bases and the J segment 9 bases; nucleotides outside the gene matches: 8. The whole variable domain, remainder taken from reference TRBV19 and TRBJ2-1, is DGGITQSPKYLFRKEGQNVTLSCEQNLNHDAMYWYRQDPGQGLRLIYYSQIVNDFQKGDIAEGYSVSREKKESFPLTVTSAQKNPTAFYLCASSIDRGLVVEQFFGPGTRLTVL.

The table lists this clone with a count of one. V and J are TRBV7-8 and TRBJ2-1; 7 nucleotides match TRBD1. Per germline, CDR1 SGHVS and CDR2 FQNEAQ. V trimming: 5 bases; J trimming: 0 bases; junction bases outside the gene matches: 4. This CDR3 contains 15 residues. CDR3 loop: CASSPRQGSYNEQFF. In DNA, the CDR3 is TGTGCCAGCAGCCCCCGACAGGGCTCCTACAATGAGCAGTTCTTC. Variable domain in full (rest from reference TRBV7-8 and TRBJ2-1): GAGVSQSPRYKVAKRGQDVALRCDPISGHVSLFWYQQALGQGPEFLTYFQNEAQLDKSGLPSDRFFAERPEGSVSTLKIQRTQQEDSAVYLCASSPRQGSYNEQFFGPGTRLTVL.

This chain joins TRBV7-2 and TRBJ2-5; 12 nucleotides match TRBD2. Germline CDR1 is SGHTA and CDR2 is FQGNSA. V shed 5 bases, J shed 6 bases, and the junction held 10 bases outside the gene matches. The CDR3 length is 16 residues. CDR3 in amino acids: CASSPRPSGGAKTQYF. For the CDR3, the DNA is TGTGCCAGCAGCCCGCGGCCTAGCGGGGGGGCGAAGACCCAGTACTTC.

The chain recombines TRBV9 with TRBJ2-3; weak D call: TRBD1 (6 bases). Germline V gives CDR1 SGDLS, CDR2 YYNGEE. V lost 7 bases to trimming and J lost 1 base, with 10 bases between them. The CDR3 sequence is 13 residues long. The CDR3 DNA is TGTGCCAGCTCCAGGGGAGGCACAGATACGCAGTATTTT. This sequence encodes CASSRGGTDTQYF.

This chain links TRBV5-1 with TRBJ2-2, with no clear D. The CDR3 consists of 14 residues. CDR1 is SGHRS and CDR2 is YFSETQ in the germline V gene. V was cut by 3 bases and J by 8 bases, with 14 bases left in between. The CDR3 DNA is TGCGCCAGCAGCTACGCGGCAGGTGTTGGGGAGCTGTTTTTT. It translates to CASSYAAGVGELFF.

This chain joins TRBV25-1 and TRBJ2-3; no firm D call. Trimming took off 8 bases at V and 4 bases at J, with 10 bases between the two ends. The V gene's germline CDR1 is MGHDK and CDR2 SYGVNS. The CDR3 is 12 amino acids. CDR3 amino acids: CASGVGADTQYF. As DNA, the CDR3 is TGTGCCAGCGGGGTGGGCGCAGATACGCAGTATTTT.

The chain has TRBV5-6 and TRBJ2-5, with TRBD2 matching 8 bases. The germline V gene encodes CDR1 SGHDT and CDR2 YYEEEE. The CDR3 covers 14 residues. Unmatched junction bases numbered 10, after V lost 7 bases and J lost 5 bases. The CDR3 coding sequence is TGTGCCAGCGATCGGCGGGGGGCAAAGGAGACCCAGTACTTC. This gives the protein CASDRRGAKETQYF.

The chain couples TRBV29-1 to TRBJ1-2; possible D gene TRBD1, 6 bases. From germline, CDR1 is SQVTM and CDR2 ANQGSEA. This CDR3 is built from 17 residues. Trimming cost V 3 bases and J 6 bases, with 26 bases left between them. CDR3 nucleotides: TGCAGCGTTGATGGCTCGGGTCGGGACACTACGGGAAATGGCTACACCTTC. Translation: CSVDGSGRDTTGNGYTF.

This clone occurred a few times. The chain combines TRBV5-1 with TRBJ2-2, with D hard to call. This CDR3 region has 14 residues. Trimming took 4 bases from V and 2 from J, leaving 9 bases between them. Germline V lookup: CDR1 SGHRS, CDR2 YFSETQ. As DNA, the CDR3 is TGCGCCAGCAGCCCCCAGGCCAACACCGGGGAGCTGTTTTTT. Its protein product is CASSPQANTGELFF.

The rearrangement joins TRBV27 to TRBJ1-5, with unresolved D. Germline V gene sequence: CDR1 MNHEY, CDR2 SMNVEV (reference sequence). CDR3 size: 14 residues. The V gene lost 3 bases and the J gene lost 1 base, with 7 bases spanning the gap. This CDR3 reads CASSLVGSNQPQHF. CDR3 DNA: TGTGCCAGCAGTTTGGTGGGGAGCAATCAGCCCCAGCATTTT.

CDR3 region: CASSYSGLGYTEAFF. The CDR3 DNA follows: TGTGCCAGCAGTTACTCCGGCCTGGGGTACACTGAAGCTTTCTTT. The rearrangement joins TRBV6-5 to TRBJ1-1; D is undetermined. Germline-derived CDR1 and CDR2 are MNHEY and SVGAGI. The CDR3 sequence is 15 residues long. Trimming shortened V by 0 bases and J by 3 bases, and 11 bases separated the two germline ends.

This chain joins TRBV5-1 and TRBJ2-1; D might be TRBD1 or TRBD2, each matching 7 bases. Trimming stripped 2 bases from V and 4 bases from J, with 16 bases between. In germline, CDR1 is SGHRS, CDR2 YFSETQ. This CDR3 has 16 residues. The chain's CDR3 is CASSLQGLQGYNEQFF. The CDR3 bases are TGCGCCAGCAGCTTACAGGGACTACAGGGGTACAATGAGCAGTTCTTC.

The sample holds a few counts of this clone. This sequence joins TRBV21-1 and TRBJ2-2. TRBV21-1 is noted as a pseudogene. This CDR3 spans 15 amino acids. CDR3 DNA: TGTGCCACCCCGCTCCGGGGTACAGGAGGCGGGGAGCTGTTTTTT. It is translated as CATPLRGTGGGELFF.

The rearrangement links TRBV9 to TRBJ2-5; D gene unclear. This CDR3 is 12 amino acids long. Germline V gives CDR1 SGDLS, CDR2 YYNGEE. Trimming cost V 0 bases and J 4 bases, with 4 bases left between them. The CDR3 bases are TGTGCCAGCAGCGTAGAGTCAGAGACCCAGTACTTC. Amino acids: CASSVESETQYF.

The rearrangement joins TRBV7-9 to TRBJ1-2; tentative D call: TRBD1 (5 bases). The germline CDR1 and CDR2 sequences are SEHNR and FQNEAQ (reference sequence). The CDR3 sequence is 11 residues long. Between the trimmed V and J ends, which lost 1 base and 12 bases, there was a span of 9 bases. CDR3 region: CASSLDRGHTF. The CDR3 DNA reads TGTGCCAGCAGCTTAGACCGGGGACACACCTTC.

The chain uses TRBV18 and TRBJ1-1; TRBD1 is a possible D gene (5 bases). The V gene's germline CDR1 is KGHSH and CDR2 LQKENI. CDR3 length: 15 amino acids. Trimming left V 2 bases short and J 4 bases short, with 14 bases between. CDR3: CASSPSRGGTTEAFF. The CDR3 DNA follows: TGTGCCAGCTCACCATCCCGGGGGGGTACCACTGAAGCTTTCTTT.

This clone was seen only once. This chain joins TRBV5-1 and TRBJ1-3, with D tentatively TRBD1 (6 bases). Trimming removed 0 bases from V and 0 bases from J, with 28 bases in between. Germline assignment: CDR1 SGHRS and CDR2 YFSETQ. The CDR3 is made up of 22 amino acids. DNA for the CDR3: TGCGCCAGCAGCTTGGAGGGGACCGGGACAAGGGGAAGGAAAGGCTCTGGAAACACCATATATTTT. It is translated as CASSLEGTGTRGRKGSGNTIYF.

DNA of the CDR3: TGCACCAGCAGCGGGCCACCTCAAGAGACCCAGTACTTC. Its protein product is CTSSGPPQETQYF. The V and J genes are TRBV1 and TRBJ2-5; no check of the table's D call, TRBD1, against the DNA was made. TRBV1 is designated a pseudogene. The CDR3 loop spans 13 amino acids.

The chain couples TRBV6-1 to TRBJ1-5; no clear D. The V end was cut by 7 bases, the J end by 5 bases, with 18 bases between. This CDR3 is built from 15 residues. Germline assignment: CDR1 MNHNS and CDR2 SASEGT. CDR3 sequence reads: CASTGWASGDQPQHF. CDR3 nucleotides: TGTGCCAGCACCGGGTGGGCCAGTGGGGATCAGCCCCAGCATTTT.